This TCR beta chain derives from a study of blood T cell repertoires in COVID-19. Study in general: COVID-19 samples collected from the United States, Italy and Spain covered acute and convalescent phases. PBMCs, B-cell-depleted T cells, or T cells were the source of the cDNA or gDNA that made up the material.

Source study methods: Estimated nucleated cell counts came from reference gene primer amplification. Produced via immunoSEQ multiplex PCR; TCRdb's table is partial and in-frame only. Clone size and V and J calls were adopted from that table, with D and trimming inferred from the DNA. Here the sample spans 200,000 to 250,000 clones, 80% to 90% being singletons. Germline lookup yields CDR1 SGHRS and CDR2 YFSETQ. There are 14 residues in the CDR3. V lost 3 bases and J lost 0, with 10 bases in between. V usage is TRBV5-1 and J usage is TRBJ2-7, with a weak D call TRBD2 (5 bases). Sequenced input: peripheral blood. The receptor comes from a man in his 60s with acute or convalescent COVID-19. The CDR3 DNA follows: TGCGCCAGCAGCTCAACTAGTAGCTCCTACGAGCAGTACTTC. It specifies CASSSTSSSYEQYF.